This passage covers 24 T cell receptor beta chains from one sample sequenced in a study of blood T cell repertoires in COVID-19. Sequenced by immunoSEQ multiplex PCR; TCRdb stores in-frame clones only, minus some. The table lists 150,000 or so clones, roughly four fifths of them singletons. Sample: peripheral blood. The receptors here all came from a woman aged 45-65 years with active or convalescent COVID-19.

This clone came up many times. The CDR3 DNA is TGTGCCTGGAGTTGGGGGCCCGGCTCACCCCTCCACTTT. Amino acids: CAWSWGPGSPLHF. The rearrangement joins TRBV30 to TRBJ1-6, with a tentative D call TRBD1 (6 bases). The CDR3 loop spans 13 amino acids. V was pared by 2 bases and J by 10 bases, with 12 bases between. Germline CDR1 and CDR2: GTSNPN and SVGIG (reference sequence).

The rearrangement uses TRBV15 and TRBJ2-4, with D perhaps TRBD2 (7 bases). V gave up 2 bases and J gave up 7 bases, with 18 bases separating them. The germline gives CDR1 LNHNV, CDR2 YYDKDF (reference sequence). The CDR3 sequence is 16 residues long. The CDR3 DNA sequence: TGTGCCACCAGCAGACGCCGGGGGGCTCAGGGGAACATTCAGTACTTC. It is translated as CATSRRRGAQGNIQYF.

V gene TRBV6-6 combines with J gene TRBJ2-7; D possibly corresponds to TRBD1 (6 bases). The V end lost 2 bases, the J end lost 5 bases, and 13 bases lay between the germline ends. In germline, CDR1 is MNHNY, CDR2 SVGAGI (reference sequence). The CDR3 totals 14 residues. CDR3 sequence reads: CASSYKIGDNEQYF. CDR3 nucleotides: TGTGCCAGCAGTTACAAGATTGGGGACAACGAGCAGTACTTC.

This clone was seen only once. The rearrangement joins TRBV5-4 to TRBJ2-3; 10 bases match TRBD2. Trimming took 4 bases from V and 3 from J; bases not matched to a gene: 5. CDR3 length equals 15 residues. CDR1 and CDR2 (germline): SGHNT, YYREEE (reference sequence). Here the CDR3 DNA reads TGTGCCAGCAGCCTAGCGGGAGTTTATACAGATACGCAGTATTTT. Its protein product is CASSLAGVYTDTQYF.

The chain carries TRBV19 and TRBJ2-6, with D tentatively TRBD1 (5 bases). Looked up from germline, CDR1 is LNHDA and CDR2 is SQIVND (reference sequence). The CDR3 totals 16 residues. Trimming cost V 3 bases and J 0 bases, with 9 bases left between them. CDR3 residues: CASSIFRDSGANVLTF. The CDR3 bases are TGTGCCAGTAGTATTTTCAGGGACTCTGGGGCCAACGTCCTGACTTTC.

The chain combines TRBV7-7 with TRBJ1-1; 7 bases match TRBD1. The V gene end was trimmed by 3 bases and the J gene end by 4 bases; junction bases not matched to a gene: 2. This CDR3 region has 13 residues. The V gene's germline CDR1 is SSHAT and CDR2 FNYEAQ (reference sequence). The CDR3 reads CASSLTGLTEAFF. In DNA, the CDR3 is TGTGCCAGCAGCTTGACAGGGCTCACTGAAGCTTTCTTT.

The chain is built from TRBV24-1 and TRBJ1-2, with D possibly TRBD1 on 6 matching bases. CDR1 is KGHDR, CDR2 SFDVKD, per germline. Trimming removed 3 bases from V and 3 bases from J, with 10 bases in between. The CDR3 length is 14 residues. CDR3 in amino acids: CATSDGEGDYGYTF. In DNA form, the CDR3 reads TGTGCCACCAGTGATGGGGAGGGGGACTATGGCTACACCTTC.

The chain recombines TRBV7-2 with TRBJ2-7; D not certain. Germline values: CDR1 SGHTA, CDR2 FQGNSA. V was cut by 6 bases and J by 6 bases, with 15 bases left in between. This CDR3 is built from 13 residues. For the CDR3, the DNA is TGTGCCAGCAGTTCTAGTCCGGCGGCCGAGCAGTACTTC. Translating it yields CASSSSPAAEQYF. Looking up the rest from reference TRBV7-2 and TRBJ2-7 gives the full variable domain: GAGVSQSPSNKVTEKGKDVELRCDPISGHTALYWYRQSLGQGLEFLIYFQGNSAPDKSGLPSDRFSAERTGGSVSTLTIQRTQQEDSAVYLCASSSSPAAEQYFGPGTRLTVT.

The chain has TRBV29-1 and TRBJ2-7; D not resolved. Per the germline V gene, CDR1 is SQVTM and CDR2 is ANQGSEA. The CDR3 is made up of 12 amino acids. Trimming stripped 5 bases from V and 0 bases from J, with 8 bases between. In DNA form, the CDR3 reads TGCAGCGTTCAGGTTAGCTCCTACGAGCAGTACTTC. Translation: CSVQVSSYEQYF.

As to this clone: Germline and junction disagree at one end, which may indicate a read error. The chain links TRBV29-1 to TRBJ1-3; D not certain. CDR1 SQVTM and CDR2 ANQGSEA come from the germline V gene. This CDR3 has 12 residues. This chain's CDR3 is CSVEAFGNTIYF. The DNA of the CDR3 is TGCAGCGTCGAAGCTTTCGGAAACACCATATATTTT.

V gene TRBV29-1 combines with J gene TRBJ1-1; tentatively, D is TRBD1 (5 bases). The germline V gene has CDR1 SQVTM and CDR2 ANQGSEA. The CDR3 spans 12 residues. Trimming cost V 7 bases and J 3 bases, with 12 bases left between them. The CDR3 coding sequence is TGCAGCGCCAGGGTAGGGTACACTGAAGCTTTCTTT. Translation: CSARVGYTEAFF.

This clone was seen once. The V and J genes are TRBV7-2 and TRBJ2-7, with 7 bases aligning to TRBD1. Germline V CDR1 and CDR2: SGHTA, FQGNSA. Trimming at V came to 5 bases and at J to 0 bases, leaving 7 bases not matched to a gene. CDR3 size: 15 residues. The CDR3, as DNA: TGTGCCAGCAGCGTCGGACAGGCATACTCCTACGAGCAGTACTTC. Translated: CASSVGQAYSYEQYF.

The chain has TRBV7-2 and TRBJ2-1; 15 positions match TRBD2. CDR3 size: 16 residues. The V gene's germline CDR1 is SGHTA and CDR2 FQGNSA. V dropped 5 bases and J dropped 9; count of bases not matched to a gene: 8. In DNA form, the CDR3 reads TGTGCCAGCAGCCTAGGACTAGCGGGGGGGCTGGGTGAGCAGTTCTTC. It codes for CASSLGLAGGLGEQFF.

This chain uses TRBV29-1 with TRBJ1-1; 7 bases are a match to TRBD1. CDR3 length: 15 amino acids. CDR1 is SQVTM and CDR2 is ANQGSEA in the germline V gene. Trimming removed 6 bases from V and 3 bases from J; junction bases left unmatched: 13. CDR3 in amino acids: CSVGWDSSPDTEAFF. For the CDR3, the DNA is TGCAGCGTCGGATGGGACAGCTCACCGGACACTGAAGCTTTCTTT.

The chain combines TRBV12-3 or TRBV12-4 with TRBJ1-6, with 9 bases matching TRBD1. The CDR3 consists of 13 residues. Trimming cost V 6 bases and J 6 bases; bases outside gene matches: 0. This chain's CDR3 is CASRGQGNSPLHF. The CDR3 nucleotides are TGTGCCAGCAGGGGACAGGGTAATTCACCCCTCCACTTT.

Concerning this clone itself: One end of the junction fails to match germline, which may point to a read error. The chain combines TRBV5-1 with TRBJ1-2; D remains ambiguous. Germline V lookup: CDR1 SGHRS, CDR2 YFSETQ. The CDR3 runs 13 residues. The CDR3 coding sequence is TGCGCCAGCAGCTTGGAGCCTAAGTATGGCTACACCTTC. This translates into CASSLEPKYGYTF. Full variable domain (outside the CDR3, taken from reference TRBV5-1 and TRBJ1-2): KAGVTQTPRYLIKTRGQQVTLSCSPISGHRSVSWYQQTPGQGLQFLFEYFSETQRNKGNFPGRFSGRQFSNSRSEMNVSTLELGDSALYLCASSLEPKYGYTFGSGTRLTVV.

This chain uses TRBV7-3 with TRBJ1-5; 9 bases fit TRBD1. V shed 11 bases, J shed 0 bases, and the junction held 11 bases outside the gene matches. The CDR3 loop spans 16 amino acids. Germline V gene sequence: CDR1 SGHTA, CDR2 FQGTGA. The CDR3 nucleotides are TGTGCCCCTGCTGGACAGGGGCCGAATAGCAATCAGCCCCAGCATTTT. This encodes CAPAGQGPNSNQPQHF. The variable domain in full, completed from reference TRBV7-3 and TRBJ1-5, reads GAGVSQTPSNKVTEKGKYVELRCDPISGHTALYWYRQSLGQGPEFLIYFQGTGAADDSGLPNDRFFAVRPEGSVSTLKIQRTERGDSAVYLCAPAGQGPNSNQPQHFGDGTRLSIL.

The chain has TRBV29-1 and TRBJ1-1; a weak D match, TRBD1 (6 bases). The CDR3 is 12 residues long. Germline CDR1 reads SQVTM; CDR2 reads ANQGSEA. The V gene lost 3 bases and the J gene lost 4 bases, with 9 bases spanning the gap. For the CDR3, the DNA is TGCAGCGTTGAGGACAGCTCCACTGAAGCTTTCTTT. This codes for CSVEDSSTEAFF.

The V and J genes are TRBV7-2 and TRBJ1-2; a weak D match, TRBD1 (6 bases). V lost 2 bases and J lost 7, with 20 bases in between. This CDR3 comprises 16 residues. Germline CDR1 SGHTA, CDR2 FQGNSA. The CDR3: CASSLQPSRGRGGYTF. As DNA, the CDR3 is TGTGCCAGCAGCTTACAGCCAAGTAGGGGGAGAGGTGGCTACACCTTC.

The J gene is TRBJ1-2, the V gene TRBV7-6, with 7 bases that match TRBD1. The CDR3 has 15 amino acids. The junction had 2 bases not matched to a gene; V was cut back by 1 base and J by 0 bases. The germline V gene has CDR1 SGHVS and CDR2 FNYEAQ. The CDR3 here is CASSLGGTANYGYTF. As DNA, the CDR3 is TGTGCCAGCAGCTTAGGAGGGACAGCTAACTATGGCTACACCTTC.

The chain joins TRBV19 to TRBJ2-3; D not certain. Looked up from germline, CDR1 is LNHDA and CDR2 is SQIVND (reference sequence). V lost 5 bases and J 0 bases, leaving 6 bases between the germline ends. There are 13 residues in the CDR3. CDR3 DNA: TGTGCCAGTAGTGACACCAGCACAGATACGCAGTATTTT. Protein sequence: CASSDTSTDTQYF.

V gene TRBV7-2 combines with J gene TRBJ2-5, with a weak D call TRBD2 (6 bases). This CDR3 is built from 13 residues. Germline lookup yields CDR1 SGHTA and CDR2 FQGNSA. V dropped 2 bases and J dropped 5 bases, with 9 bases sitting between them. The CDR3 protein is CASSLITSETQYF. CDR3 bases: TGTGCCAGCAGCTTAATTACTAGCGAGACCCAGTACTTC.

This clone was recorded once. The chain carries TRBV5-1 and TRBJ2-3; 12 positions match TRBD1. Germline V gene sequence: CDR1 SGHRS, CDR2 YFSETQ. This CDR3 is built from 16 residues. With V trimmed by 2 bases and J by 5 bases, 6 bases remained unmatched. As DNA, the CDR3 is TGCGCCAGCAGCTTAGAGGGACAGGGGGCTATAGATACGCAGTATTTT. Protein: CASSLEGQGAIDTQYF.

The V call is TRBV11-2, the J call TRBJ2-1, with 10 bases matching TRBD2. CDR1 and CDR2 from the germline V gene are SGHAT and FQNNGV. With V trimmed by 1 base and J by 9 bases, 12 bases remained unmatched. CDR3 length: 17 amino acids. Here the CDR3 DNA reads TGTGCCAGCAGCTTAGGAATCGGAGCGGGGGGGCCTCGTGAGCAGTTCTTC. It is translated as CASSLGIGAGGPREQFF. The full variable domain, completed using reference TRBV11-2 and TRBJ2-1, is EAGVAQSPRYKIIEKRQSVAFWCNPISGHATLYWYQQILGQGPKLLIQFQNNGVVDDSQLPKDRFSAERLKGVDSTLKIQPAKLEDSAVYLCASSLGIGAGGPREQFFGPGTRLTVL.